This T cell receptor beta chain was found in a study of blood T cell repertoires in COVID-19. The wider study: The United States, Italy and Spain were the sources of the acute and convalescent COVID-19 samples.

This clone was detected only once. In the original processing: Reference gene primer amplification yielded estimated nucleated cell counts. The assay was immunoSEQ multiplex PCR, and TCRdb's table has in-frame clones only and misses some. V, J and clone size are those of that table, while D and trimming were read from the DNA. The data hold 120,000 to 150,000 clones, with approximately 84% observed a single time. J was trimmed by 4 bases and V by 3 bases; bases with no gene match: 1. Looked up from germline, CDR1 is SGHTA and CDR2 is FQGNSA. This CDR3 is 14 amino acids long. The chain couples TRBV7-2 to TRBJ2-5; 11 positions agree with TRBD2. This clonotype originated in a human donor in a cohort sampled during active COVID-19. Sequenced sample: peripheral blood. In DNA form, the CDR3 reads TGTGCCAGCAGCTTTAGCGGGGGGGCAGAGACCCAGTACTTC. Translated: CASSFSGGAETQYF. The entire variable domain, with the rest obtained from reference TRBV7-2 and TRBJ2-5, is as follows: GAGVSQSPSNKVTEKGKDVELRCDPISGHTALYWYRQSLGQGLEFLIYFQGNSAPDKSGLPSDRFSAERTGGSVSTLTIQRTQQEDSAVYLCASSFSGGAETQYFGPGTRLLVL.